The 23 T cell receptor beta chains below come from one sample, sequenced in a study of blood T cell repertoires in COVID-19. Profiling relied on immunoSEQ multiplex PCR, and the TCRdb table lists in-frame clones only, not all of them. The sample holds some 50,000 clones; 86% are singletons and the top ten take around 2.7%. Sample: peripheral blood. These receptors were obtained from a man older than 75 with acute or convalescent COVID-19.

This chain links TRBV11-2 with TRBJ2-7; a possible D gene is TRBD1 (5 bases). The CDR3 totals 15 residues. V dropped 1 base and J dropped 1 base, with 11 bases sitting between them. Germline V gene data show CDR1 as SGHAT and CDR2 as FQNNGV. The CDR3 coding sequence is TGTGCCAGCAGCTTAGCAGGGCCTCGGTCCTACGAGCAGTACTTC. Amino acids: CASSLAGPRSYEQYF.

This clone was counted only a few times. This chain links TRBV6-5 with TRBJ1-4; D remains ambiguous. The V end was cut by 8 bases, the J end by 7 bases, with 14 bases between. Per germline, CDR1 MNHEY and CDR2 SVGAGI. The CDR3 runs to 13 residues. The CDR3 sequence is CASLRAPSEKLFF. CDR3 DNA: TGTGCCAGCCTGAGAGCCCCTAGTGAAAAACTGTTTTTT.

This CDR3 is CASSLVPQTNEKLFF. CDR3 sequence (DNA): TGTGCCAGCAGCTTGGTCCCCCAGACTAATGAAAAACTGTTTTTT. The rearrangement links TRBV5-5 to TRBJ1-4; no firm D call. CDR1 and CDR2 from the germline V gene are SGHKS and YYEKEE (reference sequence). This CDR3 comprises 15 residues. With 0 bases removed from V and 2 bases from J, the gap between germline ends came to 8 bases.

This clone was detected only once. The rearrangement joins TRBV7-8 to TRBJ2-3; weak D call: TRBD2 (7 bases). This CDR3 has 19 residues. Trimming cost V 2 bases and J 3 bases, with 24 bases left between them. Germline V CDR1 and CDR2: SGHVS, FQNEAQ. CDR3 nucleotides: TGTGCCAGCAGCTTAAGGCCGCTTTCCCGCGGGGGCCTAACAGATACGCAGTATTTT. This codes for CASSLRPLSRGGLTDTQYF. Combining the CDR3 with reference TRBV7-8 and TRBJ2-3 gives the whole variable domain GAGVSQSPRYKVAKRGQDVALRCDPISGHVSLFWYQQALGQGPEFLTYFQNEAQLDKSGLPSDRFFAERPEGSVSTLKIQRTQQEDSAVYLCASSLRPLSRGGLTDTQYFGPGTRLTVL.

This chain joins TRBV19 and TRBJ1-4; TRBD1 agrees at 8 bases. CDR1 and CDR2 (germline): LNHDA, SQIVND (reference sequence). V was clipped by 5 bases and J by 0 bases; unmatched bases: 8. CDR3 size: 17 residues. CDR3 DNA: TGTGCCAGTAGTGCCGGGACAGGTGCTGCAACTAATGAAAAACTGTTTTTT. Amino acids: CASSAGTGAATNEKLFF.

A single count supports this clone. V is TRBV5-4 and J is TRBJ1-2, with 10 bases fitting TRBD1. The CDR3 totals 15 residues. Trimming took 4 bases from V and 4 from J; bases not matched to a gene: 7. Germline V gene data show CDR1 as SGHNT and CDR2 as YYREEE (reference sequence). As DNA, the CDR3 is TGTGCCAGCAGCCAGGACAGGGGGTTTTCCTATGGCTACACCTTC. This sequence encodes CASSQDRGFSYGYTF.

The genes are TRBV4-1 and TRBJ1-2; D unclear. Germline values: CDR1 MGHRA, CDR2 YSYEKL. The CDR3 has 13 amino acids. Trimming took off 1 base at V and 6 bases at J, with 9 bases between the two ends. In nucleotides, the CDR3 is TGCGCCAGCAGCCAAGGGCCACGTGATGGCTACACCTTC. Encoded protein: CASSQGPRDGYTF.

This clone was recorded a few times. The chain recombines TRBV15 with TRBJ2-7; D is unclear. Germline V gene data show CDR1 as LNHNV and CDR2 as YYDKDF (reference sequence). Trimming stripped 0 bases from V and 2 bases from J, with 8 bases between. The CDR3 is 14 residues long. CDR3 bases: TGTGCCACCAGCAGAGAGGGCGCAGCCTACGAGCAGTACTTC. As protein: CATSREGAAYEQYF.

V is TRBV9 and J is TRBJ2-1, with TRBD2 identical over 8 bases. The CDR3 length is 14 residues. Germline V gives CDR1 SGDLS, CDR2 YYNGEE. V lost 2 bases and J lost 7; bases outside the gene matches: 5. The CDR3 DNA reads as TGTGCCAGCAGCGTGGGACTAGATACGAATGAGCAGTTCTTC. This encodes CASSVGLDTNEQFF. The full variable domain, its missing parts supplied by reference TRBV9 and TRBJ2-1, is DSGVTQTPKHLITATGQRVTLRCSPRSGDLSVYWYQQSLDQGLQFLIQYYNGEERAKGNILERFSAQQFPDLHSELNLSSLELGDSALYFCASSVGLDTNEQFFGPGTRLTVL.

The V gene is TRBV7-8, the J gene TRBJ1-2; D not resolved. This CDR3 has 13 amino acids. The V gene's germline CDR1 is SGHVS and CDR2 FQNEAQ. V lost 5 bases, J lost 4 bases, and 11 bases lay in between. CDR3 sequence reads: CASSRESAYGYTF. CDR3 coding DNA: TGTGCCAGCAGCCGCGAGAGTGCCTATGGCTACACCTTC.

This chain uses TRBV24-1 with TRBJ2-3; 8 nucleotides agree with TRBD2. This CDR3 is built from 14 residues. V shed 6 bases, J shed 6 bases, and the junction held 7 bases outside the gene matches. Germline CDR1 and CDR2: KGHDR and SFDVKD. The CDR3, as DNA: TGTGCCACCAGTCCGGGGGGGTCACGGGATACGCAGTATTTT. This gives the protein CATSPGGSRDTQYF.

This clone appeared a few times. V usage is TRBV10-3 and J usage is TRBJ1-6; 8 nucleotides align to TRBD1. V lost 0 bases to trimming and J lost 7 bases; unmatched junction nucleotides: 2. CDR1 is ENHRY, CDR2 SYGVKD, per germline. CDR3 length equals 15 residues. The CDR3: CAISESDRVNSPLHF. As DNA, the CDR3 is TGTGCCATCAGTGAGTCGGACAGGGTCAATTCACCCCTCCACTTT.

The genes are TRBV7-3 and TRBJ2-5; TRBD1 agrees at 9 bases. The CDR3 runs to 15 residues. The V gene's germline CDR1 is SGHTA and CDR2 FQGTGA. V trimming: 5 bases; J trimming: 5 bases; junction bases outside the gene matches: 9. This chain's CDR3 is CASSEGQGLVETQYF. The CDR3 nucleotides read TGTGCCAGCAGCGAGGGACAGGGATTGGTGGAGACCCAGTACTTC.

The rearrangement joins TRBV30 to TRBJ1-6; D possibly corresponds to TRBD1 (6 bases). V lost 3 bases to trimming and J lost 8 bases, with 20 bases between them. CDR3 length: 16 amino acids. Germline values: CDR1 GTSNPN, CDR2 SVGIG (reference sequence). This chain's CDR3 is CAWSRAPQGRDSPLHF. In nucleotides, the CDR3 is TGTGCCTGGAGCCGCGCTCCGCAGGGGCGAGATTCACCCCTCCACTTT.

CDR3 bases: TGTGCCAGTAGTATTAACAGGAACAATGAGCAGTTCTTC. This gives the protein CASSINRNNEQFF. V and J are TRBV19 and TRBJ2-1, with D possibly being TRBD1 (5 bases). Germline V gives CDR1 LNHDA, CDR2 SQIVND (reference sequence). The CDR3 is 13 residues long. The V end lost 3 bases, the J end lost 5 bases, and 8 bases lay between the germline ends.

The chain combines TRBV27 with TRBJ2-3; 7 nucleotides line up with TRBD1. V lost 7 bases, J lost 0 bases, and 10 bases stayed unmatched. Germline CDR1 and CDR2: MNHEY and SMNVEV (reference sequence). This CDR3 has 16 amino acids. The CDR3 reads CASTRGGQDSTDTQYF. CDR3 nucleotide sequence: TGTGCCAGCACACGGGGTGGACAGGATAGCACAGATACGCAGTATTTT.

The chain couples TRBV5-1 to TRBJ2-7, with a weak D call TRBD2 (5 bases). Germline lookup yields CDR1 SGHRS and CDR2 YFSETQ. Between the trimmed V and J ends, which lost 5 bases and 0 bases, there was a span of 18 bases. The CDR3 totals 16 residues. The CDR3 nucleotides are TGCGCCAGCAGTCCGGAGCCTGGCGGGCGCTCCTACGAGCAGTACTTC. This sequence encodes CASSPEPGGRSYEQYF.

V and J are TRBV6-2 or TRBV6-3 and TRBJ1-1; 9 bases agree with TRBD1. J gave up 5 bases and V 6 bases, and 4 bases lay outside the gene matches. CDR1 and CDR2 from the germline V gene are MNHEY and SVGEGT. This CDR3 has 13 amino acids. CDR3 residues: CASSGTGSTEAFF. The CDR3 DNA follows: TGTGCCAGCAGCGGGACAGGGAGTACTGAAGCTTTCTTT.

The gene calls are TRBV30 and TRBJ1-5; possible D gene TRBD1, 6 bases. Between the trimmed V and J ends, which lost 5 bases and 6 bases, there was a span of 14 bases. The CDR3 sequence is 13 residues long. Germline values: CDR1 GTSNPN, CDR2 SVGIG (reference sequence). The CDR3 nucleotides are TGTGCCTGGGGGGACATTAGGGGTCAGCCCCAGCATTTT. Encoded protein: CAWGDIRGQPQHF.

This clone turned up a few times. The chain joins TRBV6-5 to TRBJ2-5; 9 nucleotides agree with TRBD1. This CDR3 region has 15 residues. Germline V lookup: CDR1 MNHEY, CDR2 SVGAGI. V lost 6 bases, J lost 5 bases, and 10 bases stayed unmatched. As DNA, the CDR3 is TGTGCCAGCAGGCGTCAGGGACAGGGAATGGAGACCCAGTACTTC. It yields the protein CASRRQGQGMETQYF.

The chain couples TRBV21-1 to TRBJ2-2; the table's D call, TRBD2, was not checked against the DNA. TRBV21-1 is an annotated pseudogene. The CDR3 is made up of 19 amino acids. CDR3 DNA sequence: TGTGCCAGCAGCACCCCCTTAGGACTAGCGGGGGTTGGGGTTTGGGAGCTGTTTTTT. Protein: CASSTPLGLAGVGVWELFF.

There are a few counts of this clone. Written as DNA, the CDR3 is TGTGCCAGCAGCGCTTCGACAGGGCGTAATTCACCCCTCCACTTT. Amino acid sequence: CASSASTGRNSPLHF. This chain connects TRBV9 to TRBJ1-6; 7 nucleotides agree with TRBD1. Per germline, CDR1 SGDLS and CDR2 YYNGEE. The CDR3 has 15 residues. J lost 6 bases, V lost 3 bases, and 6 bases had no gene match.

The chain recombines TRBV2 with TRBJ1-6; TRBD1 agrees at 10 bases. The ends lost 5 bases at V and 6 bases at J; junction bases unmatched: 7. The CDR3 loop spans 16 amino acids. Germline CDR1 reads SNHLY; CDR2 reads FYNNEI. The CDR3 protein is CASSRDRGRVNSPLHF. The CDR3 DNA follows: TGTGCCAGCAGTCGGGACAGGGGCCGAGTTAATTCACCCCTCCACTTT.